What follows are 13 T cell receptor beta chains derived from one specimen sequenced in a study of beta chain features in type 1 diabetes. General study results and limits: Patients with Type 1 diabetes showed moderately but significantly shorter TCRB CDR3s in all four CD4+ subsets.

Sequenced material consisted of expressed TCRB transcripts (all of the isolated RNA was reverse transcribed). The assay was immunoSEQ multiplex PCR, and TCRdb's table has in-frame clones only and misses some. Of some 160,000 clones listed, around 9.7% are singletons. Their cognate antigens are unknown. Sequencing was done on a sample of central memory CD4+ T cells from blood. Receptor source: a woman aged 30 to 39 with type 1 diabetes.

This clone was detected a few times. V is TRBV28 and J is TRBJ2-7; D perhaps matches TRBD2 (6 bases). The V gene's germline CDR1 is MDHEN and CDR2 SYDVKM. Trimming took off 5 bases at V and 3 bases at J, with 14 bases between the two ends. The CDR3 has 14 amino acids. CDR3 sequence reads: CASSPGVGLYEQYF. The CDR3 DNA sequence: TGTGCCAGCAGTCCGGGAGTCGGCCTCTACGAGCAGTACTTC.

This clone occurred a few times. The gene calls are TRBV29-1 and TRBJ2-3; TRBD2 matches at 8 bases. V lost 2 bases to trimming and J lost 4 bases; unmatched junction nucleotides: 5. This CDR3 contains 14 residues. CDR1 and CDR2 from the germline V gene are SQVTM and ANQGSEA. The CDR3 loop reads CSVETSGAADTQYF. DNA for the CDR3: TGCAGCGTTGAAACTAGCGGAGCGGCAGATACGCAGTATTTT.

This clone was observed a handful of times. This sequence joins TRBV10-3 and TRBJ2-7; possibly TRBD1 for D (7 bases). The length of the CDR3 is 14 residues. V was pared by 8 bases and J by 2 bases, with 16 bases between. Germline assignment: CDR1 ENHRY and CDR2 SYGVKD. The CDR3 reads CAIAGQWGTYEQYF. The CDR3 DNA sequence: TGTGCCATCGCGGGACAGTGGGGGACCTACGAGCAGTACTTC.

The rearrangement joins TRBV2 to TRBJ2-5; D might be TRBD2 (6 bases). The CDR3 is 13 amino acids. V lost 5 bases to trimming and J lost 1 base, with 8 bases between them. The V gene's germline CDR1 is SNHLY and CDR2 FYNNEI. The CDR3 region has the DNA TGTGCCAGCAGTCCGGGGGTCCAAGAGACCCAGTACTTC. Translating gives CASSPGVQETQYF.

The chain carries TRBV18 and TRBJ2-2; weak D call: TRBD1 (6 bases). The germline V gene encodes CDR1 KGHSH and CDR2 LQKENI. The V end was cut by 3 bases, the J end by 4 bases, with 12 bases between. The length of the CDR3 is 15 residues. The CDR3 DNA follows: TGTGCCAGCTCACCGGGGGCAGCGATCACCGGGGAGCTGTTTTTT. Its protein product is CASSPGAAITGELFF.

This clone was observed many times. The genes are TRBV30 and TRBJ2-1, with 8 bases that match TRBD1. Germline values: CDR1 GTSNPN, CDR2 SVGIG (reference sequence). The trim removed 5 bases at V and 9 bases at J, leaving 18 bases unmatched. CDR3 length: 16 amino acids. CDR3 coding DNA: TGTGCCTGGGTCTCAGGACAGGGTACCGTTAGTGGTGAGCAGTTCTTC. Residues: CAWVSGQGTVSGEQFF.

The sample holds a few counts of this clone. V is TRBV5-6 and J is TRBJ2-1; 7 bases match TRBD2. The germline V gene encodes CDR1 SGHDT and CDR2 YYEEEE. Germline trimming cut 5 bases from V and 7 bases from J; bases unmatched to any gene: 9. The CDR3 is 14 amino acids. The CDR3: CASRAGLFDNEQFF. CDR3 nucleotide sequence: TGTGCCAGCAGAGCGGGACTTTTTGATAATGAGCAGTTCTTC.

The gene calls are TRBV19 and TRBJ2-3; TRBD2 agrees at 7 bases. The CDR3 extends over 14 amino acids. The V gene end was trimmed by 8 bases and the J gene end by 3 bases; junction bases not matched to a gene: 8. Germline loops: CDR1 LNHDA, CDR2 SQIVND (reference sequence). CDR3 sequence: CASRLTSATDTQYF. Written as DNA, the CDR3 is TGTGCCAGTCGCCTAACTAGCGCGACAGATACGCAGTATTTT.

A few counts support this clone. CDR3 nucleotides: TGTGCCAGTAGTCCCAGGGGACTAGGGACCCACAATGAGCAGTTCTTC. As protein: CASSPRGLGTHNEQFF. This chain joins TRBV19 and TRBJ2-1, with 8 bases that match TRBD2. The germline gives CDR1 LNHDA, CDR2 SQIVND (reference sequence). The CDR3 has 16 residues. Trimming took 5 bases from V and 5 from J; bases not matched to a gene: 11.

This clone was found a few times. This chain links TRBV5-6 with TRBJ2-7; TRBD1 is a possible D gene (6 bases). Deletions cut 1 base from V and 0 bases from J, with 14 bases between. In germline, CDR1 is SGHDT, CDR2 YYEEEE. The CDR3 spans 16 residues. The CDR3 region has the DNA TGTGCCAGCAGCTTGCTAGGGGACAAGAGCTCCTACGAGCAGTACTTC. Residues: CASSLLGDKSSYEQYF.

This clone was counted a few times. A read error may account for a junction end that differs from germline. This sequence joins TRBV7-7 and TRBJ2-1; D is perhaps TRBD2 (6 bases). The CDR3 consists of 14 residues. CDR1 is SSHAT, CDR2 FNYEAQ, per germline (reference sequence). The CDR3 is CASSPHPTRTEQFF. The CDR3 nucleotides read TGTGCTAGCAGCCCCCACCCGACTAGGACTGAGCAGTTCTTC.

The chain uses TRBV30 and TRBJ1-5; TRBD1 matches 7 bases. Per the germline V gene, CDR1 is GTSNPN and CDR2 is SVGIG (reference sequence). The CDR3 runs 14 residues. Trimming at V came to 2 bases and at J to 8 bases, leaving 9 bases not matched to a gene. CDR3 sequence reads: CAWSRGLSIEPQHF. The CDR3 DNA follows: TGTGCCTGGAGTAGGGGGCTGAGCATCGAGCCCCAGCATTTT.

V usage is TRBV28 and J usage is TRBJ2-7; 13 nucleotides line up with TRBD2. J gave up 9 bases and V 8 bases, and 10 bases lay outside the gene matches. The CDR3 runs 14 residues. CDR1 and CDR2 from the germline V gene are MDHEN and SYDVKM. Here the CDR3 reads CASGSGLAGASQYF. CDR3 in DNA: TGTGCCAGCGGGTCCGGACTAGCGGGGGCGTCGCAGTACTTC.